This T cell receptor beta chain was captured by sequencing in a study of response to subunit inactivated influenza vaccine. Points from the study as a whole: Each seasonal influenza vaccination, the authors suggested, recruits few new T cells.

Via MiXCR, TCRdb re-called the RT-PCR reads, giving one row per CDR3 protein. Among 800,000 or so distinct CDR3 sequences listed, around 20% were seen once. There are a few counts of this clonotype. Its antigen is as yet unknown. The CDR3 runs 13 residues. Trimming pared 6 bases from V and 3 bases from J, leaving 12 bases between. Germline CDR1 SGHKS, CDR2 YYEKEE (reference sequence). V gene TRBV5-5 combines with J gene TRBJ1-1; D possibly corresponds to TRBD1 (6 bases). Sequences were derived from PBMCs from blood, sampled about 5 days after vaccination. This sequence originates from a man over 45 who received an inactivated influenza vaccine. The DNA of the CDR3 is TGTGCCAGCACCAGGGGCTCGGACACTGAAGCTTTCTTT. This encodes CASTRGSDTEAFF.